Listed below are T cell receptor beta chains from one sample, sequenced in a study of long-term antiretroviral therapy in people with HIV. Measured with immunoSEQ multiplex PCR; TCRdb has only the in-frame clones, and not every one. The top ten hold about 9.3% of the sample, which has 25,000 or so clones, about 77% seen once. The sequences come from unsorted PBMCs, collected 1.5 years before starting antiretroviral therapy. The receptors were sampled from a man younger than 35 with HIV. Each CDR3 is given with its conserved first and last residue. The D gene is left open where the match is weak. Size values are once, few and many counts, or a class for expanded clones, and some rows have none.

.	TRBJ1-1	.	TRBV6-6	CASSSGGGTEAFF	TGTGCCAGCAGTTCCGGGGGAGGGACTGAAGCTTTCTTT
.	TRBJ1-1	few	TRBV10-2	CASSSPLNTEAFF	TGCGCCAGCAGCTCACCTTTGAACACTGAAGCTTTCTTT
.	TRBJ1-3	.	TRBV18	CASSPPGESGNTIYF	TGTGCCAGCTCACCACCGGGGGAATCTGGAAACACCATATATTTT
.	TRBJ2-1	.	TRBV7-8	CASGGTQKLDNEQFF	TGTGCCAGCGGAGGGACTCAAAAACTAGACAATGAGCAGTTCTTC
.	TRBJ2-7	.	TRBV7-2	CASSPPWRGLGEQYF	TGTGCCAGCAGCCCCCCCTGGAGGGGTCTGGGCGAGCAGTACTTC
TRBD1	TRBJ2-7	.	TRBV5-1	CASSSIYRGQYEQYF	TGCGCCAGCAGCAGTATATACAGGGGGCAATACGAGCAGTACTTC
.	TRBJ1-1	once	TRBV4-1	CASSQHDMDTEAFF	TGCGCCAGCAGCCAACATGATATGGACACTGAAGCTTTCTTT
.	TRBJ1-1	.	TRBV6-6	CASREDSFNEAFF	TGTGCCAGCAGGGAGGACAGCTTCAATGAAGCTTTCTTT
TRBD1	TRBJ1-1	.	TRBV18	CASSDREEAEAFF	TGTGCCAGCTCTGACAGGGAGGAGGCTGAAGCTTTCTTT
TRBD1	TRBJ2-7	.	TRBV7-3	CASSYDGTGLYEQYF	TGTGCCAGCAGCTACGACGGGACAGGCCTCTACGAGCAGTACTTC
.	TRBJ1-5	few	TRBV6-6	CASTDDRYQPQHF	TGTGCCAGCACCGACGACAGGTATCAGCCCCAGCATTTT
.	TRBJ1-1	.	TRBV27	CASSPPGARTEAFF	TGTGCCAGCAGTCCCCCAGGGGCGAGGACTGAAGCTTTCTTT
TRBD2	TRBJ2-5	.	TRBV6-5	CASSYSPAGGRETQYF	TGTGCCAGCAGTTACTCGCCAGCGGGGGGCCGGGAGACCCAGTACTTC
TRBD1	TRBJ1-1	.	TRBV6-1	CASNGQGRFEAFF	TGTGCCAGCAACGGACAGGGGCGATTTGAAGCTTTCTTT
.	TRBJ1-3	.	TRBV4-3	CASSLGLSSGNTIYF	TGCGCCAGCAGCCTTGGTCTTAGCTCTGGAAACACCATATATTTT
.	TRBJ1-1	.	TRBV7-9	CASSPVNTEAFF	TGTGCCAGCAGCCCCGTCAACACTGAAGCTTTCTTT
TRBD1	TRBJ1-2	.	TRBV5-3	CASSWTLTGPGYTF	TGTGCCAGCAGCTGGACGCTGACAGGGCCTGGCTACACCTTC
TRBD1	TRBJ2-5	.	TRBV5-4	CASSLGGTGVQETQYF	TGTGCCAGCAGCCTAGGCGGGACAGGGGTCCAAGAGACCCAGTACTTC
.	TRBJ2-3	.	TRBV10-3	CAIKGGASTDTQYF	TGTGCCATCAAGGGCGGGGCGAGCACAGATACGCAGTATTTT
.	TRBJ1-5	.	TRBV6-1	CASSPRAFSNQPQHF	TGTGCCAGCAGTCCTCGGGCCTTTTCCAATCAGCCCCAGCATTTT
TRBD2	TRBJ2-2	.	TRBV19	CASSMASRLAGKAGTGELFF	TGTGCCAGTAGTATGGCTTCGCGGCTAGCGGGAAAGGCTGGCACCGGGGAGCTGTTTTTT
.	TRBJ2-7	.	TRBV29-1	CSVVRSRGSYEQYF	TGCAGCGTTGTTAGGTCAAGGGGCTCCTACGAGCAGTACTTC
.	TRBJ2-7	.	TRBV19	CASSPHSGTLAEQYF	TGTGCCAGTAGCCCTCATTCAGGAACTCTTGCCGAGCAGTACTTC
.	TRBJ2-1	.	TRBV9	CASNPGGGNEQFF	TGTGCCAGCAACCCAGGGGGGGGAAATGAGCAGTTCTTC
.	TRBJ2-1	.	TRBV27	CASSFQQNEQFF	TGTGCCAGCAGTTTTCAACAGAATGAGCAGTTCTTC
.	TRBJ1-2	.	TRBV9	CASSVEIIGAGGGYTF	TGTGCCAGCAGCGTAGAAATCATTGGGGCAGGAGGGGGCTACACCTTC
.	TRBJ2-5	.	TRBV6-1	CASSEGTAWETQYF	TGTGCCAGCAGTGAAGGTACTGCCTGGGAGACCCAGTACTTC
.	TRBJ1-3	.	TRBV4-1	CASSQDYHSSGNTIYF	TGCGCCAGCAGCCAAGATTATCATAGCTCTGGAAACACCATATATTTT
.	TRBJ2-1	.	TRBV9	CASSVDPVSRPKNEQFF	TGTGCCAGCAGCGTAGACCCCGTTTCCCGGCCTAAGAATGAGCAGTTCTTC
TRBD1	TRBJ2-7	once	TRBV27	CASSLTGGAHFFYEQYF	TGTGCCAGCAGTTTAACAGGGGGCGCGCATTTCTTCTACGAGCAGTACTTC
TRBD2	TRBJ2-7	.	TRBV13	CASRPRLAGGEGEQYF	TGTGCCAGCAGGCCCCGACTAGCGGGAGGAGAAGGCGAGCAGTACTTC
.	TRBJ2-2	.	TRBV19	CASSILGTAGELFF	TGTGCCAGTAGTATATTAGGGACTGCCGGGGAGCTGTTTTTT
.	TRBJ2-1	few	TRBV28	CASSFLTAPDNEQFF	TGTGCCAGCAGTTTCCTGACCGCCCCTGACAATGAGCAGTTCTTC
.	TRBJ1-5	few	TRBV2	CASSATVDSNQPQHF	TGTGCCAGCAGTGCAACAGTAGATAGCAATCAGCCCCAGCATTTT
.	TRBJ1-1	.	TRBV4-2	CASSQDSWENTEAFF	TGTGCCAGCAGCCAAGACTCTTGGGAGAACACTGAAGCTTTCTTT
.	TRBJ2-4	few	TRBV28	CASSWRMSGVSIQYF	TGTGCCAGCAGTTGGAGGATGTCGGGGGTGAGCATTCAGTACTTC
TRBD2	TRBJ2-7	.	TRBV13	CASSSSGGNYEQYF	TGTGCCAGCAGTTCTAGCGGGGGGAACTACGAGCAGTACTTC
.	TRBJ1-4	.	TRBV9	CASSVGRRRDEKLFF	TGTGCCAGCAGCGTAGGCCGGAGACGGGATGAAAAACTGTTTTTT
.	TRBJ1-1	.	TRBV29-1	CSVEPQNTEAFF	TGCAGCGTTGAACCCCAGAACACTGAAGCTTTCTTT
.	TRBJ1-2	.	TRBV5-4	CASSSPVGGHGYTF	TGTGCCAGCAGCTCGCCTGTAGGGGGTCATGGCTACACCTTC
TRBD2	TRBJ2-7	.	TRBV7-6	CASSPWSGGIYEQYF	TGTGCCAGCAGCCCTTGGAGCGGGGGGATTTACGAGCAGTACTTC
.	TRBJ2-7	few	TRBV19	CASSIGTGEYEQYF	TGTGCCAGTAGTATTGGGACTGGGGAGTACGAGCAGTACTTC
.	TRBJ1-5	few	TRBV6-1	CASRLPTRGDQPQHF	TGTGCCAGCCGACTACCCACGCGAGGGGATCAGCCCCAGCATTTT
TRBD1	TRBJ1-1	.	TRBV18	CASSPPGTGGGGEAFF	TGTGCCAGCTCACCACCCGGGACAGGGGGCGGCGGGGAAGCTTTCTTT
TRBD2	TRBJ2-4	.	TRBV10-3	CAISDPGLAGVAKNIQYF	TGTGCCATCAGTGATCCGGGGCTAGCGGGCGTAGCCAAAAACATTCAGTACTTC
TRBD2	TRBJ2-2	.	TRBV11-3	CASSLGLANTGELFF	TGTGCCAGCAGCCTAGGACTAGCGAACACCGGGGAGCTGTTTTTT
.	TRBJ1-4	.	TRBV6-1	CASDRQGGEKLFF	TGTGCCAGCGACCGGCAGGGAGGTGAAAAACTGTTTTTT
.	TRBJ2-7	.	TRBV11-1	CASSDGRVKLWYEQYF	TGTGCCAGCAGCGACGGAAGGGTAAAGCTTTGGTACGAGCAGTACTTC
.	TRBJ2-3	.	TRBV6-6	CASSLVSWRDTQYF	TGTGCCAGCAGTCTCGTCAGTTGGAGAGATACGCAGTATTTT
.	TRBJ1-2	few	TRBV30	CAWSGPATSYGYTF	TGTGCCTGGAGTGGTCCTGCGACATCCTATGGCTACACCTTC
TRBD1	TRBJ1-2	.	TRBV7-9	CASSSPAGTDYGYTF	TGTGCCAGCAGCTCTCCCGCCGGGACAGACTATGGCTACACCTTC
.	TRBJ2-2	.	TRBV5-1	CASSLGSGELFF	TGCGCCAGCAGCTTGGGTTCCGGGGAGCTGTTTTTT
TRBD1	TRBJ1-1	few	TRBV4-1	CASSPTIHRDRRTEAFF	TGCGCCAGCAGCCCAACAATTCATAGGGACAGGAGGACTGAAGCTTTCTTT
.	TRBJ2-5	.	TRBV18	CASSPLVAETQYF	TGTGCCAGCTCACCACTGGTAGCAGAGACCCAGTACTTC
.	TRBJ1-2	few	TRBV7-2	CASSFPLRGAGYTF	TGTGCCAGCAGCTTCCCATTGAGGGGGGCTGGCTACACCTTC
.	TRBJ2-3	few	TRBV18	CASSPSGDTQYF	TGTGCCAGCTCACCATCAGGAGATACGCAGTATTTT
TRBD1	TRBJ1-1	.	TRBV18	CASSTGVGTEAFF	TGTGCCAGCTCAACAGGGGTGGGCACTGAAGCTTTCTTT
TRBD1	TRBJ2-7	.	TRBV15	CATSTRPGTVLGHEQYF	TGTGCCACCAGCACCAGACCCGGGACAGTGTTGGGCCACGAGCAGTACTTC